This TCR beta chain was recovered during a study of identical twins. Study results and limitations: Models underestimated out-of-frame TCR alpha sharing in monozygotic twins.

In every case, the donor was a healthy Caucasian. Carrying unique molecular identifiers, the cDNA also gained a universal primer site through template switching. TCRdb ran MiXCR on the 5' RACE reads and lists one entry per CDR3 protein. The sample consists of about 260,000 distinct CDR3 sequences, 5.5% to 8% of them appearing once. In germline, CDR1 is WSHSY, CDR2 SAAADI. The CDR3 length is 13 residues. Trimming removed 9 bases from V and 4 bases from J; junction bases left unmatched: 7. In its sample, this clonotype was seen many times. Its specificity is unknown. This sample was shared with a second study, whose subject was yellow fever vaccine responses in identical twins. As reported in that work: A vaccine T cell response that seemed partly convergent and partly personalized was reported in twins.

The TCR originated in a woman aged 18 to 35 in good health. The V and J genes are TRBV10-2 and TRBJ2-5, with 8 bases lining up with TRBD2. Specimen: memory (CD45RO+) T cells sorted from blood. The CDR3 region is CASSSGLVETQYF. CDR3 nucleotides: TGCGCCAGTTCCTCGGGACTAGTAGAGACCCAGTACTTC.